This entry is about one TCR beta chain. With two-round multiplex PCR, TCR beta CDR3 sequences were amplified from genomic DNA. With primers specific to each TRBV and TRBJ gene, the first-round PCR was performed. During the second PCR round, universal primers were used. TCRdb re-called the multiplex PCR reads through MiXCR, storing one row per CDR3 protein. Altogether around 30,000 distinct CDR3 sequences are present, around 30% being singletons, with the ten largest covering roughly a third. In germline, CDR1 is SGHTS, CDR2 YDEGEE. Trimming stripped 4 bases from V and 1 base from J, with 14 bases between. This CDR3 spans 15 amino acids. The entry originates in a study of prognosis after radiotherapy for stage I lung cancer. Study-wide context: Enrolled patients (around 13 men, about six women) had a median age of about 74 years and an age range of roughly 50 to 84 years.

The input for sequencing was PBMCs, taken before or after stereotactic body radiation therapy (not recorded which). This TCR derives from a donor over 45 with non-small cell lung cancer. The chain links TRBV5-8 to TRBJ2-5, with D perhaps TRBD1 or TRBD2 (5 bases each). CDR3 DNA sequence: TGTGCCAGCAGCGACTCCGGGACCCTCCAAGAGACCCAGTACTTC. Amino acid sequence: CASSDSGTLQETQYF.